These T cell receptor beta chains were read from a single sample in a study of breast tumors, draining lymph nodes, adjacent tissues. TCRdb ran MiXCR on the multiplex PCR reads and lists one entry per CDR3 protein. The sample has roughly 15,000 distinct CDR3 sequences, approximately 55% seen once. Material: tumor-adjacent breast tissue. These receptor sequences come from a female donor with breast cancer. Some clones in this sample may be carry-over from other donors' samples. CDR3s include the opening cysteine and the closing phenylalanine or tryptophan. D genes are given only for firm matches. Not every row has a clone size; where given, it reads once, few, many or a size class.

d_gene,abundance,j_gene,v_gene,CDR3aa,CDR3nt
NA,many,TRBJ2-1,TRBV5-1,CASSLWASAPNEQFF,TGCGCCAGCAGCTTGTGGGCTAGCGCACCCAATGAGCAGTTCTTC
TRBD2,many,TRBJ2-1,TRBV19,CASRSSGSYNEQFF,TGTGCCAGTAGGTCTAGCGGGAGTTACAATGAGCAGTTCTTC
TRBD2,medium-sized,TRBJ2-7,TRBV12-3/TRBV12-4,CASRPAGEYEQYF,TGTGCCAGCAGACCAGCGGGAGAGTACGAGCAGTACTTC
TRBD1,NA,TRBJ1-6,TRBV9,CASSGGQGLENSPLHF,TGTGCCAGCAGCGGGGGACAGGGGTTAGAGAATTCACCCCTCCACTTT
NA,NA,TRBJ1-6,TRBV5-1,CASSSDSFNSPLHF,TGCGCCAGCAGCTCAGACAGTTTCAATTCCCCCCTCCACTTT
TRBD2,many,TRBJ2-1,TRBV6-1,CASSEMSGTSGYFEQFF,TGTGCCAGCAGTGAAATGAGTGGGACTAGCGGGTATTTTGAGCAGTTCTTC
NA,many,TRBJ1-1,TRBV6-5,CASSRNTEAFF,TGTGCCAGCAGCCGAAACACTGAAGCTTTCTTT
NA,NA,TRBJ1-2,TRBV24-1,CATSDSSGVMHGYTF,TGTGCCACCAGTGATTCCTCAGGGGTAATGCATGGCTACACCTTC
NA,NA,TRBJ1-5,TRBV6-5,CASSYSRNQPQHF,TGTGCCAGCAGTTATTCGCGAAACCAGCCCCAGCATTTT
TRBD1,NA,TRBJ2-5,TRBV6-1,CASTRGGQGAQWEETQHF,TGTGCCAGCACCCGCGGGGGACAGGGGGCGCAATGGGAAGAGACCCAGCACTTC
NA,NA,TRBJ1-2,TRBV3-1,CASSRPTRGYAF,TGTGCCAGCTCCCGGCCAACACGTGGCTACGCCTTC
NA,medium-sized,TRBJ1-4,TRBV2,CASRSDRYEKLFF,TGTGCCAGCAGATCGGACCGCTATGAAAAACTGTTTTTT
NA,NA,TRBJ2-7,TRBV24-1,CATSITGLNEQYF,TGTGCCACCTCCATTACAGGGTTGAACGAGCAGTACTTC
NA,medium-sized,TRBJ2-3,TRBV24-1,CATSEPGIRGSLTDTQYF,TGTGCCACCAGTGAGCCGGGAATCAGAGGATCGCTCACAGATACGCAGTATTTT
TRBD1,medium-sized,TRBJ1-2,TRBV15,CATSREGRGYDGYTF,TGTGCCACCAGCAGAGAAGGCAGGGGGTACGATGGCTACACCTTC
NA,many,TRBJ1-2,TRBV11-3,CASSAEGYGYTF,TGTGCCAGCAGCGCAGAGGGGTATGGCTACACCTTC
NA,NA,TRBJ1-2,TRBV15,CATSRDFRDGYTF,TGTGCCACCAGCAGAGATTTTCGGGATGGCTACACCTTC
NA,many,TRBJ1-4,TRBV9,CASSALPTNEKLFF,TGTGCCAGCAGCGCCTTACCAACTAATGAAAAACTGTTTTTT
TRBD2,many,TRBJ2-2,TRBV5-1,CASSLVGTSGKYGELFF,TGCGCCAGCAGCTTGGTAGGGACTAGCGGGAAGTACGGGGAGCTGTTTTTT
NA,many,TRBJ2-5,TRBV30,CAWSPGQETQYF,TGTGCCTGGAGTCCAGGGCAAGAGACCCAGTACTTC
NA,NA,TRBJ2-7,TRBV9,CASSLDDEGHEQYF,TGTGCCAGCAGCTTGGATGACGAGGGTCACGAGCAGTACTTC
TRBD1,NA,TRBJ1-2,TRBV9,CASSGGTAYGYTF,TGTGCCAGCAGCGGTGGGACAGCTTATGGCTACACCTTC
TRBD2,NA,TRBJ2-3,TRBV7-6,CASSSIAGREDTQYF,TGTGCCAGCAGCTCCATAGCGGGAAGGGAAGATACGCAGTATTTT
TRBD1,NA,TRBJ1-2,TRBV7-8,CASGQQDRAYGYTF,TGTGCCAGCGGGCAGCAGGACAGGGCCTATGGCTACACCTTC
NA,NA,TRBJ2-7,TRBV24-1,CATSPKGGTDEQYF,TGTGCCACCAGCCCCAAGGGGGGAACCGACGAGCAGTACTTC
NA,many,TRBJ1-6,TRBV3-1,CASRNGGTAYNSPLHF,TGTGCCAGCAGGAATGGGGGCACTGCCTATAATTCACCCCTCCACTTT
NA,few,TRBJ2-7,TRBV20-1,CSARSESSYEQYF,TGCAGTGCTAGGTCCGAAAGCTCCTACGAGCAGTACTTC
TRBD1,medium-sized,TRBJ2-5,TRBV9,CASSPQTGQEETQYF,TGTGCCAGCAGCCCCCAGACAGGGCAAGAAGAGACCCAGTACTTC
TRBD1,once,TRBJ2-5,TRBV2,CASNRDRGAGTQYF,TGTGCCAGCAACCGGGACAGGGGCGCCGGGACCCAGTACTTT
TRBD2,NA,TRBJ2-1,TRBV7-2,CASTELAGGPAEQFF,TGTGCCAGCACCGAACTAGCGGGAGGGCCAGCTGAGCAGTTCTTC
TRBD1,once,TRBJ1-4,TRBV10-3,CAIRGDRGNEKLFF,TGTGCCATCAGGGGGGACAGGGGGAATGAAAAACTGTTTTTT
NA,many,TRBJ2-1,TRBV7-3,CASSLTVLGANEQFF,TGTGCCAGCAGCTTAACTGTTCTTGGCGCCAATGAGCAGTTCTTC
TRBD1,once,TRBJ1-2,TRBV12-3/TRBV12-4,CASSLGTGKYGYTF,TGTGCCAGCAGTTTGGGGACAGGGAAATACGGCTACACCTTC